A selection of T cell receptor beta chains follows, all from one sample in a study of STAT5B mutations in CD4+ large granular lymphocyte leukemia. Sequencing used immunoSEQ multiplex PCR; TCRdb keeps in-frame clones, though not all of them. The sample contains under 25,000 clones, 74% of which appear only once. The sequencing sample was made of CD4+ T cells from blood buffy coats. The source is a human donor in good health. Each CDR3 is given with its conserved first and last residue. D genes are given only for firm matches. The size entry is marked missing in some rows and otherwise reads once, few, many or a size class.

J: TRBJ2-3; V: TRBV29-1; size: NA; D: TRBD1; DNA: TGCAGCGGATCCTTGGGACAGAAGAGCGATACGCAGTATTTT; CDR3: CSGSLGQKSDTQYF
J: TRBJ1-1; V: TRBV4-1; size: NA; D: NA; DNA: TGCGCCAGCAGCCTAATCACTTGGGTGCGGGGGAGGATGAACACTGAAGCTTTCTTT; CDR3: CASSLITWVRGRMNTEAFF
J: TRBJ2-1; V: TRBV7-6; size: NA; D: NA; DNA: TGTGCCAGCAGCCAGCAGCGAAACTCCTACAATGAGCAGTTCTTC; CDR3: CASSQQRNSYNEQFF
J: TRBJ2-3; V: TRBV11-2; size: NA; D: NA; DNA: TGTGCCAGCAGACCACGACCAGATACGCAGTATTTT; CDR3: CASRPRPDTQYF
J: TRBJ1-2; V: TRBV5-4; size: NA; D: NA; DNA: TGTGCCAGCAGCCCCCCAGAGGCGTTCTATGGCTACACCTTC; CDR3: CASSPPEAFYGYTF
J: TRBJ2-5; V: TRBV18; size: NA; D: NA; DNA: TGTGCCAGCTCACTTGAAGAGACCCAGTACTTC; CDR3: CASSLEETQYF
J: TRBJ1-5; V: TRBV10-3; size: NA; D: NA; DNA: TGTGCCATCAGTGTTCGAGGGGGGTATCAGCCCCAGCATTTT; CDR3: CAISVRGGYQPQHF
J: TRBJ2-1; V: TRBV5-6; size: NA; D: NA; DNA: TGTGCCAGCAGCTTGTACGCGGGAAGTAGCTCCTACAATGAGCAGTTCTTC; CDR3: CASSLYAGSSSYNEQFF
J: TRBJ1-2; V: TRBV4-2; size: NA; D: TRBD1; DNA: TGTGCCAGCAGCCAAATGGACAGGGGGCACTATGGCTACACCTTC; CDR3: CASSQMDRGHYGYTF
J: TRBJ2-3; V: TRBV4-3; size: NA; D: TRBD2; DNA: TGCGCCAGCAGCCAGGTACTAGCGGGGGGCCCCACAGATACGCAGTATTTT; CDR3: CASSQVLAGGPTDTQYF
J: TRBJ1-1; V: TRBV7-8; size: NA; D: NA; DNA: TGTGCCAGCAGCCGTCAGTCGAACACTGAAGCTTTCTTT; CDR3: CASSRQSNTEAFF
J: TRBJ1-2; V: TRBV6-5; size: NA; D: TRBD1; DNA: TGTGCCAGCAGTTTCAATTCAAACAGGGGGTATGGCTACACCTTC; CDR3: CASSFNSNRGYGYTF
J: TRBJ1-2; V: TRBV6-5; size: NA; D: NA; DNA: TGTGCCAGCAGTGAAAGGGTTGGCTACACCTTC; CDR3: CASSERVGYTF
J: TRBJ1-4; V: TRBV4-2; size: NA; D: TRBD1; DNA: TGTGCCAGCAGCCCTACCTCGGGGACAGAAAATGAAAAACTGTTTTTT; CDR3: CASSPTSGTENEKLFF
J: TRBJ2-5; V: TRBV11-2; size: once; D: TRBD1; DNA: TGTGCCAGCAGCCCGGACAGGGGGATCCAAGAGACCCAGTACTTC; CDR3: CASSPDRGIQETQYF
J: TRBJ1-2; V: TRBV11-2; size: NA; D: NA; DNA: TGTGCCAGCAGCTCAACCAGGGTTCCTCCATCACTTGTTGGTGGCTACACCTTC; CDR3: CASSSTRVPPSLVGGYTF
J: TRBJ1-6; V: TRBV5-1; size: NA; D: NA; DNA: TGCGCCAGCAGCTTGGAGCCGGGTTCACCCCTCCACTTT; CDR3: CASSLEPGSPLHF
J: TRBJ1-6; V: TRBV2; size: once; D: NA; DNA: TGTGCCAGCAGTGTAAGCACTGAGAATTCACCCCTCCACTTT; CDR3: CASSVSTENSPLHF
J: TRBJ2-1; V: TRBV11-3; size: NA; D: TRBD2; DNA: TGTGCCAGCAGCCCAGGGACTAGGTGGGACGAGCAGTTCTTC; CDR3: CASSPGTRWDEQFF
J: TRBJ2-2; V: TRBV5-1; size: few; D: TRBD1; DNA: TGCGCCAGCAGCTACTTAAGACAGGGGCCCACCGGGGAGCTGTTTTTT; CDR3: CASSYLRQGPTGELFF
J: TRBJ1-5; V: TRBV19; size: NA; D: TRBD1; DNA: TGTGCCAGTAGTCAGGGGGCGACAGTCAATCAGCCCCAGCATTTT; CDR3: CASSQGATVNQPQHF
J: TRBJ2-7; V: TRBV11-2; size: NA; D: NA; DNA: TGTGCCAGCAGCCTGCGACAGAGCTACGAGCAGTACTTC; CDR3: CASSLRQSYEQYF
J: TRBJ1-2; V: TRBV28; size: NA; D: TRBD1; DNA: TGTGCCAGCAGTTTAGCAGGGGGCTTCTACGGCTACACCTTC; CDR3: CASSLAGGFYGYTF